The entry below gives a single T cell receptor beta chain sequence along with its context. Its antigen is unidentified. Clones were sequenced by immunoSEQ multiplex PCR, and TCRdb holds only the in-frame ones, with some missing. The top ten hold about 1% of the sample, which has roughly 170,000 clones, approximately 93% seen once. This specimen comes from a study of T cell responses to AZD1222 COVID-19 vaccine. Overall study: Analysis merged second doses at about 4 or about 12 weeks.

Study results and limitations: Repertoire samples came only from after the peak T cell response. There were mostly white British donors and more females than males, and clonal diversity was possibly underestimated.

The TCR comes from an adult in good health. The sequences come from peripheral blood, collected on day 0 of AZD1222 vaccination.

CDR3 residues: CASSFDRGYTGELFF. For the CDR3, the DNA is TGTGCCAGCAGTTTTGACAGGGGGTACACCGGGGAGCTGTTTTTT. V gene TRBV3-1 (or the pseudogene TRBV3-2) combines with J gene TRBJ2-2, with 9 bases that match TRBD1. Trimming took 6 bases from V and 3 from J; bases not matched to a gene: 5. CDR1 is LGHDT and CDR2 is YNNKEL in the germline V gene (reference sequence). The CDR3 is made up of 15 amino acids.